This TCR beta chain comes out of a study of tumor and adjacent non-tumor tissue in lung cancer. Overall study: Patients comprised 12 adenocarcinoma, a couple of squamous cell carcinoma and 1 small cell lung cancer. Patients were aged about 30 to 85, roughly 9 men and about 5 women, stage I to III. Study results and caveats: Tumor repertoires had a smaller top 100 clone share than normal lung. Tumor tissue had significantly higher TCR diversity than normal lung.

Germline V CDR1 and CDR2: SGHVS, FQNEAQ. The CDR3 contains 17 residues. This sample's RNA came from whole unsorted tissue. Distant lung tissue was collected more than 3 cm away from the tumor edge. TCRbeta libraries were built with three rounds of nested PCR, modified from ARM-PCR. A single record per CDR3 protein comes from TCRdb applying MiXCR to the multiplex PCR reads. Counted here are fewer than 100,000 distinct CDR3 sequences, more than 80% occurring once; the ten biggest clones make up 50% to 65%. About this clonotype: What it binds is unknown. A junction boundary mismatches the germline segment, possibly from a read error.

The material sequenced was distant non-tumor lung tissue. The chain employs TRBV7-8 and TRBJ1-5; tentatively, D is TRBD1 (5 bases). This clonotype originated in a man in his 60s with non-small cell lung cancer. CDR3 nucleotide sequence: TGTGCCTGCAGCTTACTTCCGGGGGTAGATAGCAATCAGCCCCAGCATTTT. Amino acids: CACSLLPGVDSNQPQHF.